This TCR beta chain was documented in a study of shared clonotypes between healthy human individuals. TCRdb keeps only in-frame clones here, not all; method: immunoSEQ multiplex PCR. The sample shows roughly 2 million clones, roughly 94% of them seen only once. Terminally differentiated effector memory CD45RA+ cells were excluded by CCR7 positive selection of CD45RO-negative cells. The CDR3 contains 13 residues. V gave up 3 bases and J gave up 10 bases, with 15 bases separating them. The V gene's germline CDR1 is MDHEN and CDR2 SYDVKM. Sequencing used naive CD8+ T cells sorted from blood. The V call is TRBV28, the J call TRBJ2-5; no definite D call. This sequence originates from a man aged 18 to 30 in good health. CDR3 nucleotides: TGTGCCAGCAGTTTTGCGCTAGTTGAGGTCCAGTACTTC. The encoded protein is CASSFALVEVQYF.